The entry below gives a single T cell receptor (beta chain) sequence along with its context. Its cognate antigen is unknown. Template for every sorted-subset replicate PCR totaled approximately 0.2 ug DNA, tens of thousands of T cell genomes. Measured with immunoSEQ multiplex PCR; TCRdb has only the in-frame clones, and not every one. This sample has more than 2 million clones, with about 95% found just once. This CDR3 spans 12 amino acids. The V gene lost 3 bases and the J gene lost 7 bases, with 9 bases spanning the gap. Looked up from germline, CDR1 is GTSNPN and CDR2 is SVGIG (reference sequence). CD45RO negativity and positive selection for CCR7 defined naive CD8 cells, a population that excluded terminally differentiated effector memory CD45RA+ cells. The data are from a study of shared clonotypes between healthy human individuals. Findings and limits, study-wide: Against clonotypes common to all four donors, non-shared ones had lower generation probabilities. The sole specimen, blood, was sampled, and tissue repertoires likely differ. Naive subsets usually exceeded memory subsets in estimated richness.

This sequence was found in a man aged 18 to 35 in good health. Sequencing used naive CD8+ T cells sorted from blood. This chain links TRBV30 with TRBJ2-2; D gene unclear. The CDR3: CAWRKPGGELFF. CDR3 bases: TGTGCCTGGAGGAAACCGGGCGGGGAGCTGTTTTTT.